Listed below are T cell receptor beta chains from one sample, sequenced in a study of graft-versus-host responses after intestinal transplantation. Sequencing was performed with immunoSEQ multiplex PCR; in TCRdb, only in-frame clones are kept and a portion is missing. The repertoire holds around 50,000 clones, with around 89% as singletons. Their specific antigens are unknown. Sequenced here: unstimulated CD4+ T cells sorted from spleen or lymph node cells, sampled before transplant. These receptor sequences come from a human donor who was the organ donor for an intestinal transplant. Both conserved end residues are part of each CDR3. A D gene is named only where the DNA matches it firmly. Rows may omit the clone size; those that give it use once, few, many or a size class.

v_gene	len	d_gene	j_gene	abundance	CDR3nt	CDR3aa
TRBV28	13	-	TRBJ2-1	once	TGTGCCAGCAGTACAGGGAACATCGGGGAGCAGTTCTTC	CASSTGNIGEQFF
TRBV7-2	15	TRBD2	TRBJ2-1	-	TGTGCCAGCAGACGAGGCGGGAGTTTTGAGAATGAGCAGTTCTTC	CASRRGGSFENEQFF
TRBV19	13	-	TRBJ2-1	-	TGTGCCAGTAGTATCAAACCCCAGGCTGAGCAGTTCTTC	CASSIKPQAEQFF
TRBV28	13	TRBD1	TRBJ1-2	-	TGTGCCACCCACAGGGGGACAAACTATGGCTACACCTTC	CATHRGTNYGYTF
TRBV7-3	13	-	TRBJ2-2	once	TGTGCCAGCAGCTTATCTAACACCGGGGAGCTGTTTTTT	CASSLSNTGELFF
TRBV11-2	14	TRBD1	TRBJ1-1	-	TGTGCTACCGTAGACTCCAGGGGGGACACTGAAGCTTTCTTT	CATVDSRGDTEAFF
TRBV25-1	12	-	TRBJ1-1	few	TGTGCCAGCCGGGGGAGGGGGACTGAAGCTTTCTTT	CASRGRGTEAFF
TRBV28	14	-	TRBJ1-2	-	TGTGCCAGCAGTTTAAGTCCCCGGGTCTATGGCTACACCTTC	CASSLSPRVYGYTF
TRBV27	14	-	TRBJ1-1	-	TGTGCCAGCAGATCTACACCGGGGGGGGCCGGAGCTTTCTTT	CASRSTPGGAGAFF
TRBV5-5	15	TRBD2	TRBJ2-7	-	TGTGCCAGCAGCCTCCTGCAGACTAGCGGATACGAGCAGTACTTC	CASSLLQTSGYEQYF
TRBV11-2	17	TRBD2	TRBJ2-1	-	TGTGCCAGCAGCTTTGGGCGGGGGAAATCGGAAATTAATGAGCAGTTCTTC	CASSFGRGKSEINEQFF
TRBV30	13	-	TRBJ1-1	-	TGTGCCTGGACCTCCACAGTGAACACTGAAGCTTTCTTT	CAWTSTVNTEAFF
TRBV28	16	-	TRBJ2-1	-	TGTGCCAGCAGTTTATGCAAGAGTCCTCCATACAATGAGCAGTTCTTC	CASSLCKSPPYNEQFF
TRBV18	13	TRBD1	TRBJ2-7	-	TGTGCCAGCTCACGCGGGACAGGGGAAGAGCAGTACTTC	CASSRGTGEEQYF
TRBV28	17	TRBD2	TRBJ2-7	-	TGTGCCAGCAGCCCTATACCACTAGCGGGAGTGAGGGACGAGCAGTACTTC	CASSPIPLAGVRDEQYF